The text below deals with one TCR beta chain. Its antigen is still unknown. With autoimmune disease history or systemic immunosuppression, patients were excluded. Between the trimmed V and J ends, which lost 8 bases and 4 bases, there was a span of 15 bases. The length of the CDR3 is 14 residues. CDR1 is LNHDA, CDR2 SQIVND, per germline (reference sequence). The source of the sample is a study of OX40 agonist ivuxolimab in advanced cancers. The wider study: In three patients, partial responses were observed, one with hepatocellular carcinoma and two with cutaneous melanoma. Points from the study as a whole: Within 6 weeks, CD4+ and CD8+ blood T cells expanded clonally at 0.1 to 3.0 mg/kg.

Libraries were prepared by immunoSEQ multiplex PCR; TCRdb keeps only in-frame clonotypes and omits some of them. The sample carries over 85,000 clones, approximately 87% recorded once. J is TRBJ1-5 and V is TRBV19; tentative D call: TRBD1 (5 bases). This sequence originates from an adult with an advanced solid tumor such as melanoma, head and neck, liver or kidney cancer. Sequences were derived from CD4+ or CD8+ T cells sorted from blood, sampled in a trial of the OX40 agonist ivuxolimab. For the CDR3, the DNA is TGTGCCAGTGGGACGAGGGACGGAAATCAGCCCCAGCATTTT. It translates to CASGTRDGNQPQHF.